The rows below give T cell receptor beta chains drawn from one sample of a study of blood T cell repertoires in COVID-19. Assay used: immunoSEQ multiplex PCR; TCRdb lists only in-frame clones, some missing. Of around 220,000 clones detected, about nine tenths appear once; the ten largest clones hold 2% to 2.5%. The sample was peripheral blood. These receptors originate from a woman aged 45-60 years with acute or convalescent COVID-19. Both conserved end residues are part of each CDR3. Each record gives: V gene, clone size, D gene, J gene, CDR3 protein, CDR3 DNA. A D gene is named only where the DNA matches it firmly. A clone size is listed for some rows: how often the clone was seen (once, few, many), or a class if it is expanded.

>TRBV3-1/TRBV3-2|NA|NA|TRBJ1-1
CASSQDEVVTEAFF
TGTGCCAGCAGCCAAGATGAGGTCGTCACTGAAGCTTTCTTT
>TRBV2|NA|NA|TRBJ1-1
CASIKGHQNTEAFF
TGTGCCAGCATCAAGGGACACCAGAACACTGAAGCTTTCTTT
>TRBV6-6|NA|NA|TRBJ1-3
CASSPVQALGNTIYF
TGTGCCAGCAGCCCGGTGCAGGCCCTTGGAAACACCATATATTTT
>TRBV6-6|NA|TRBD2|TRBJ2-4
CASKEREGSAKNIQYF
TGTGCCAGCAAGGAGCGGGAAGGTTCGGCCAAAAACATTCAGTACTTC
>TRBV27|NA|TRBD1|TRBJ1-4
CASSFDRGRGLDATNEKLFF
TGTGCCAGCAGTTTCGACAGGGGGCGCGGGTTAGATGCAACTAATGAAAAACTGTTTTTT
>TRBV30|NA|TRBD2|TRBJ2-5
CAWSPSGREETQYF
TGTGCCTGGAGCCCTAGCGGGAGGGAGGAGACCCAGTACTTC
>TRBV7-9|NA|TRBD1|TRBJ1-4
CASSLVGTGSEKLFF
TGTGCCAGCAGCTTGGTCGGGACAGGATCCGAAAAACTGTTTTTT
>TRBV27|NA|NA|TRBJ1-5
CASSPTPGRMNQPQHF
TGTGCCAGCAGTCCCACGCCAGGCAGGATGAATCAGCCCCAGCATTTT
>TRBV24-1|NA|NA|TRBJ1-2
CATSSPYGYTF
TGTGCCACCTCGAGTCCGTATGGCTACACCTTC
>TRBV7-2|NA|TRBD2|TRBJ2-5
CASSSRLAGGLETQYF
TGTGCCAGCAGTTCGAGACTAGCGGGGGGGCTCGAGACCCAGTACTTC
>TRBV4-1|NA|TRBD2|TRBJ2-2
CASSQGGLAGVGTGELFF
TGCGCCAGCAGCCAAGGTGGACTAGCGGGAGTCGGGACCGGGGAGCTGTTTTTT
>TRBV3-1/TRBV3-2|NA|NA|TRBJ1-1
CASSASAQGNTEAFF
TGTGCCAGCAGTGCGAGTGCCCAGGGGAACACTGAAGCTTTCTTT
>TRBV11-2|NA|TRBD2|TRBJ2-2
CASSRTSGAGGTGELFF
TGTGCCAGCAGTCGGACTAGCGGGGCCGGCGGGACCGGGGAGCTGTTTTTT
>TRBV5-1|NA|TRBD2|TRBJ2-1
CASGTSDDNEQFF
TGCGCCAGTGGGACTAGCGACGACAATGAGCAGTTCTTC
>TRBV2|NA|NA|TRBJ2-5
CASSPMGGETQYF
TGTGCCAGCAGCCCAATGGGGGGAGAGACCCAGTACTTC
>TRBV4-2|NA|TRBD2|TRBJ2-3
CASSQERTSATDTQYF
TGTGCCAGCAGCCAAGAGCGGACTAGCGCTACAGATACGCAGTATTTT
>TRBV5-4|NA|NA|TRBJ2-3
CASSLRLAGSTDTQYF
TGTGCCAGCAGCTTGAGGCTAGCTGGTTCCACAGATACGCAGTATTTT
>TRBV6-5|NA|NA|TRBJ2-6
CASTQSAGANVLTF
TGTGCCAGCACCCAAAGCGCTGGGGCCAACGTCCTGACTTTC
>TRBV9|NA|NA|TRBJ1-2
CASSVGGATNYGYTF
TGTGCCAGCAGCGTAGGCGGGGCGACTAACTATGGCTACACCTTC
>TRBV24-1|NA|NA|TRBJ2-1
CATSDFVTAVNEQFF
TGTGCCACCAGTGATTTCGTGACAGCAGTCAATGAGCAGTTCTTC
>TRBV4-3|NA|NA|TRBJ2-2
CASSMVWGEENTGELFF
TGCGCCAGCAGCATGGTATGGGGCGAGGAAAACACCGGGGAGCTGTTTTTT
>TRBV18|NA|TRBD2|TRBJ2-7
CASSKELADSYEQYF
TGTGCCAGCTCCAAGGAACTAGCGGACTCCTACGAGCAGTACTTC
>TRBV14|NA|NA|TRBJ2-3
CASSQPRDSLYSTDTQYF
TGTGCCAGCAGCCAACCTCGGGACTCCTTATATAGCACAGATACGCAGTATTTT
>TRBV6-2/TRBV6-3|few|NA|TRBJ1-5
CASSSGRNQPQHF
TGTGCCAGCAGTTCGGGGAGGAATCAGCCCCAGCATTTT
>TRBV27|NA|NA|TRBJ2-3
CASSTYQGASTDTQYF
TGTGCCAGCAGCACCTATCAGGGTGCTAGCACAGATACGCAGTATTTT
>TRBV6-2/TRBV6-3|NA|TRBD1|TRBJ2-7
CASSSLGTGEFEQYF
TGTGCCAGCAGTTCCTTAGGGACAGGGGAGTTCGAGCAGTACTTC
>TRBV4-1|NA|NA|TRBJ2-7
CASSQDPAGYSYEQYF
TGCGCCAGCAGCCAAGATCCGGCAGGGTATTCCTACGAGCAGTACTTC
>TRBV24-1|NA|NA|TRBJ1-2
CATRGGINYGYTF
TGTGCCACCAGGGGGGGAATTAACTATGGCTACACCTTC
>TRBV9|NA|TRBD2|TRBJ2-7
CASSVGGGVYEQYF
TGTGCCAGCAGCGTAGGCGGGGGGGTCTACGAGCAGTACTTC
>TRBV24-1|NA|TRBD2|TRBJ2-2
CATSDRLTSGRADTGELFF
TGTGCCACCAGTGATCGGTTGACTAGCGGGAGGGCCGACACCGGGGAGCTGTTTTTT
>TRBV5-1|NA|NA|TRBJ1-2
CASSVNRDYGYTF
TGCGCCAGCAGCGTAAACAGGGATTATGGCTACACCTTC
>TRBV15|NA|NA|TRBJ2-7
CATSRAREVDEQYF
TGTGCCACCAGCAGAGCCAGGGAGGTGGACGAGCAGTACTTC
>TRBV4-3|once|NA|TRBJ2-7
CASSQLAGVAYEQYF
TGCGCCAGCAGCCAACTGGCAGGGGTCGCCTACGAGCAGTACTTC
>TRBV15|NA|TRBD2|TRBJ2-3
CATSRQTSGRSDTQYF
TGTGCCACCAGCAGGCAGACTAGCGGGAGATCAGATACGCAGTATTTT
>TRBV11-3|NA|NA|TRBJ2-2
CASTLGGGNTGELFF
TGTGCCAGCACCTTAGGAGGGGGGAACACCGGGGAGCTGTTTTTT
>TRBV19|NA|TRBD2|TRBJ2-1
CASSIEGRGSSGTYNEQFF
TGTGCCAGTAGTATAGAAGGGCGGGGAAGTAGCGGGACCTACAATGAGCAGTTCTTC
>TRBV3-1/TRBV3-2|NA|NA|TRBJ2-5
CASSQVMTQYF
TGTGCCAGCAGCCAAGTCATGACCCAGTACTTC
>TRBV19|NA|TRBD1|TRBJ2-3
CASMMYRDREGDTQYF
TGTGCCAGTATGATGTACCGGGACAGGGAAGGAGATACGCAGTATTTT
>TRBV3-1/TRBV3-2|NA|NA|TRBJ2-7
CASSQALYSYEQYF
TGTGCCAGCAGCCAAGCACTATACTCCTACGAGCAGTACTTC
>TRBV19|NA|NA|TRBJ1-1
CASSIQGLAEAFF
TGTGCCAGTAGTATACAGGGATTGGCTGAAGCTTTCTTT
>TRBV10-3|NA|TRBD1|TRBJ2-7
CAIRRGQGAYEQYF
TGTGCCATCAGGCGTGGACAGGGGGCCTACGAGCAGTACTTC